This TCR beta chain originates from a study of Ad26.COV2.S vaccination and SARS-CoV-2 variants. The treatment was: about 20 received Ad26.COV2.S at low or high dose, single or two shots; a few received placebo; per-sample allocation not given. All samples were drawn on day 63, counting from the first vaccine or placebo injection. Profiling relied on immunoSEQ multiplex PCR, and the TCRdb table lists in-frame clones only, not all of them. The sample holds more than 350,000 clones, approximately 90% seen once. Sample: peripheral blood, taken in a trial of Ad26.COV2.S vaccine versus placebo. The TCR originated in a person between 18 and 59 years old who received the Ad26.COV2.S COVID-19 vaccine or a placebo.

CDR3 amino acids: CASSYRRGAGYTF. As DNA, the CDR3 is TGTGCCAGCAGTTATAGGCGGGGTGCGGGCTACACCTTC. The chain combines TRBV28 with TRBJ1-2; D call uncertain. The CDR3 runs 13 residues. Trimming stripped 4 bases from V and 8 bases from J, with 14 bases between. Germline values: CDR1 MDHEN, CDR2 SYDVKM.